These 30 T cell receptor beta chains came from one sample sequenced in a study of early T cells in non-severe SARS-CoV-2 infection. TCRdb analysed the 5' RACE reads with MiXCR anew, one entry per CDR3 protein. The table has about 40,000 distinct CDR3 sequences, around 4.5% seen once. Sequenced sample: whole blood. These receptors were collected from an adult who was a healthcare worker with PCR-confirmed SARS-CoV-2 infection or an uninfected control (not recorded which).

The sample holds many counts of this clonotype. The rearrangement joins TRBV7-2 to TRBJ1-5, with 7 bases aligning to TRBD1. The J segment lost 1 base and the V segment lost 5 bases, leaving 5 bases of the junction unmatched. Looked up from germline, CDR1 is SGHTA and CDR2 is FQGNSA. The CDR3 runs 15 residues. The DNA of the CDR3 is TGTGCCAGCAGCGCCCAGGGGGTAAGCAATCAGCCCCAGCATTTT. Translation: CASSAQGVSNQPQHF.

Many counts were recorded for this clonotype. This chain joins TRBV7-6 and TRBJ2-1; D is unresolved. V was shortened by 5 bases and J by 5 bases, with 13 bases between the two germline ends. This CDR3 spans 14 amino acids. CDR1 is SGHVS, CDR2 FNYEAQ, per germline. CDR3 in amino acids: CASSPRLRNNEQFF. As DNA, the CDR3 is TGTGCCAGCAGCCCAAGACTCAGAAACAATGAGCAGTTCTTC.

This chain uses TRBV29-1 with TRBJ2-5; 10 bases match TRBD2. The CDR3 contains 12 residues. Germline V CDR1 and CDR2: SQVTM, ANQGSEA. Trimming removed 7 bases from V and 3 bases from J; junction bases left unmatched: 2. CDR3 in amino acids: CSGLAGEETQYF. The CDR3 nucleotides read TGCAGCGGTCTAGCGGGGGAAGAGACCCAGTACTTC.

This clonotype was detected many times. The gene calls are TRBV18 and TRBJ1-1, with TRBD1 matching 7 bases. V lost 3 bases, J lost 4 bases, and 5 bases stayed unmatched. CDR1 and CDR2 (germline): KGHSH, LQKENI. There are 14 residues in the CDR3. CDR3 coding DNA: TGTGCCAGCTCACCCGAACAGGGGAGCACTGAAGCTTTCTTT. It specifies CASSPEQGSTEAFF.

This clonotype was detected many times. V and J are TRBV25-1 and TRBJ1-5, with D perhaps matching TRBD1 (5 bases). This CDR3 comprises 12 residues. Trimming stripped 7 bases from V and 8 bases from J, with 12 bases between. The germline gives CDR1 MGHDK, CDR2 SYGVNS. The DNA for the CDR3 is TGTGCCAGCAAGAGGGGAACGGAGCCCCAGCATTTT. Residues: CASKRGTEPQHF.

Many counts were recorded for this clonotype. V usage is TRBV9 and J usage is TRBJ2-2; D unclear. The V end was cut by 4 bases, the J end by 4 bases, with 17 bases between. The CDR3 totals 16 residues. Germline loops: CDR1 SGDLS, CDR2 YYNGEE. The CDR3 DNA reads as TGTGCCAGCAGCCTACGACCTCTAGTTTTCACCGGGGAGCTGTTTTTT. Its translation: CASSLRPLVFTGELFF.

The chain recombines TRBV29-1 with TRBJ2-1; D gene unclear. This CDR3 is built from 11 residues. V lost 8 bases and J lost 4, with 9 bases in between. Germline lookup yields CDR1 SQVTM and CDR2 ANQGSEA. This CDR3 is CSLARYNEQFF. As DNA, the CDR3 is TGCAGCCTCGCGAGGTACAATGAGCAGTTCTTC.

This clonotype was seen at least ten times. This chain links TRBV5-1 with TRBJ2-7, with unresolved D. V was cut by 0 bases and J by 1 base, with 5 bases left in between. Per germline, CDR1 SGHRS and CDR2 YFSETQ. The length of the CDR3 is 13 residues. The CDR3 DNA follows: TGCGCCAGCAGCTTGGTCGGGTCCTACGAGCAGTACTTC. Translated, it gives CASSLVGSYEQYF.

This clonotype showed up just a few times. V usage is TRBV28 and J usage is TRBJ1-5; unclear D gene. Germline V CDR1 and CDR2: MDHEN, SYDVKM. Trimming removed 3 bases from V and 0 bases from J, with 12 bases in between. This CDR3 spans 16 amino acids. The CDR3 protein is CASSFTAHSSNQPQHF. In nucleotides, the CDR3 is TGTGCCAGCAGTTTTACGGCACACTCTAGCAATCAGCCCCAGCATTTT.

This clonotype occurred once. It may be a read error: a sequence one base away is much more abundant. CDR3 in DNA: TGTGCCAGCAGTTTAGTGGGTTCACCCCTCCACTTT. It yields the protein CASSLVGSPLHF. This sequence joins TRBV12-3 or TRBV12-4 and TRBJ1-6; D is ambiguous. V was pared by 1 base and J by 9 bases, with 4 bases between. The CDR3 has 12 amino acids.

This sequence joins TRBV11-3 and TRBJ2-7; D ambiguous. Trimming took 2 bases from V and 4 from J, leaving 9 bases between them. The CDR3 length is 13 residues. The germline V gene encodes CDR1 SGHNT and CDR2 YENEEA. Written as DNA, the CDR3 is TGTGCCAGCAGCTTATGGAGTTCTTACGAGCAGTACTTC. This sequence encodes CASSLWSSYEQYF.

This clonotype was found many times. J is TRBJ2-7 and V is TRBV18; 8 bases agree with TRBD1. This CDR3 is 14 amino acids long. The V segment lost 4 bases and the J segment 3 bases; nucleotides outside the gene matches: 5. The V gene's germline CDR1 is KGHSH and CDR2 LQKENI. The CDR3 region has the DNA TGTGCCAGCTCACAGGACAGGGCGGTCTACGAGCAGTACTTC. Translation gives CASSQDRAVYEQYF. Filled out from reference TRBV18 and TRBJ2-7, the complete variable domain reads NAGVMQNPRHLVRRRGQEARLRCSPMKGHSHVYWYRQLPEEGLKFMVYLQKENIIDESGMPKERFSAEFPKEGPSILRIQQVVRGDSAAYFCASSQDRAVYEQYFGPGTRLTVT.

This clonotype was recorded at least ten times. This sequence joins TRBV6-1 and TRBJ2-7; TRBD1 matches at 12 bases. There are 15 residues in the CDR3. With 8 bases clipped from V and 3 bases from J, the junction kept 8 bases outside the gene matches. Germline V gene lookup returns CDR1 MNHNS and CDR2 SASEGT. Written as DNA, the CDR3 is TGTGCCAGCGCGACCGGGACAGGGGGCATCTACGAGCAGTACTTC. Its translation is CASATGTGGIYEQYF.

This clonotype has at least ten counts. The chain is built from TRBV6-2 or TRBV6-3 and TRBJ1-1; 8 bases align to TRBD1. Germline lookup yields CDR1 MNHEY and CDR2 SVGEGT. CDR3 length: 13 residues. Trimming took 2 bases from V and 9 from J; bases not matched to a gene: 5. This chain's CDR3 is CASSYPGTGKAFF. The CDR3, as DNA: TGTGCCAGCAGTTACCCCGGGACAGGCAAAGCTTTCTTT.

This clonotype occurred a few times. The J gene is TRBJ2-2, the V gene TRBV29-1; the D is unclear. V lost 5 bases and J lost 4, with 8 bases in between. Germline-derived CDR1 and CDR2 are SQVTM and ANQGSEA. This CDR3 is 12 amino acids long. CDR3 sequence reads: CSVRWSTGELFF. The CDR3 nucleotides are TGCAGCGTTCGGTGGTCCACCGGGGAGCTGTTTTTT.

This clonotype was seen repeatedly, ten times or more. The chain combines TRBV29-1 with TRBJ1-1; no definite D call. Germline loops: CDR1 SQVTM, CDR2 ANQGSEA. Trimming stripped 5 bases from V and 8 bases from J, with 12 bases between. The CDR3 length is 11 residues. CDR3 nucleotides: TGCAGCGTTCTGGGGTTTGGGGAAGCTTTCTTT. Its protein is CSVLGFGEAFF.

This clonotype showed up just a few times. The chain recombines TRBV6-2 or TRBV6-3 with TRBJ2-3; D remains ambiguous. V was clipped by 4 bases and J by 10 bases, with 12 bases between them. Germline V gene sequence: CDR1 MNHEY, CDR2 SVGEGT. CDR3 length equals 12 residues. DNA for the CDR3: TGTGCCAGCAGTTCAATCACGATAGCGCAGTATTTT. This codes for CASSSITIAQYF.

This clonotype was recorded many times. This sequence joins TRBV28 and TRBJ1-2, with D uncertain. The V end lost 9 bases, the J end lost 8 bases, and 19 bases lay between the germline ends. Per the germline V gene, CDR1 is MDHEN and CDR2 is SYDVKM. CDR3 length: 13 residues. This CDR3 is CASSQVDPWGYTF. The CDR3 DNA is TGTGCCAGTAGTCAAGTTGACCCTTGGGGCTACACCTTC.

This clonotype was picked up many times. The V call is TRBV6-6, the J call TRBJ1-4, with TRBD1 as a possible D gene (6 bases). This CDR3 has 12 residues. V was shortened by 5 bases and J by 13 bases, with 14 bases between the two germline ends. CDR1 is MNHNY, CDR2 SVGAGI, per germline (reference sequence). This chain's CDR3 is CASSQQGGGLFF. CDR3 DNA sequence: TGTGCCAGCAGTCAACAGGGAGGTGGACTGTTTTTT.

As concerns this clonotype: Being one base from a much bigger clone, this may be a read error. CDR3 coding DNA: TGCACCAGCAGCTTGGGGGAACGTGAAAAACTGTTTTTT. As protein: CTSSLGEREKLFF. V is TRBV5-1 and J is TRBJ1-4, with D perhaps TRBD1 (5 bases). The length of the CDR3 is 13 residues. From germline, CDR1 is SGHRS and CDR2 YFSETQ.

This clonotype was seen repeatedly, ten times or more. The J gene is TRBJ1-5, the V gene TRBV4-2, with D perhaps TRBD1 (5 bases). The V gene lost 4 bases and the J gene lost 0 bases, with 7 bases spanning the gap. CDR1 and CDR2 (germline): LGHNA, YNFKEQ. The CDR3 covers 14 residues. CDR3 sequence reads: CASSPQGSNQPQHF. The CDR3 DNA follows: TGTGCCAGCAGCCCGCAGGGTAGCAATCAGCCCCAGCATTTT.

The table lists this clonotype with many counts. The V call is TRBV7-2, the J call TRBJ1-2; D is perhaps TRBD1 (5 bases). V was trimmed by 0 bases and J by 6 bases, leaving 8 bases between them. Germline-derived CDR1 and CDR2 are SGHTA and FQGNSA. There are 13 residues in the CDR3. CDR3 nucleotide sequence: TGTGCCAGCAGCTTAGCTACAGGCGATGGCTACACCTTC. Translating gives CASSLATGDGYTF.

The DNA of the CDR3 is TGTGCCAGCAGCCAAGGCCCCGGGACAGGTTTCGTGGATACGCAGTATTTT. Its translation is CASSQGPGTGFVDTQYF. The chain carries TRBV3-1 and TRBJ2-3; 8 bases are shared with TRBD1. The germline gives CDR1 LGHDT, CDR2 YNNKEL (reference sequence). The CDR3 covers 17 residues. V lost 1 base, J lost 6 bases, and 12 bases stayed unmatched.

This clonotype has ten or more counts. The chain recombines TRBV27 with TRBJ2-7; TRBD1 matches 12 bases. Germline V lookup: CDR1 MNHEY, CDR2 SMNVEV (reference sequence). CDR3 length: 14 amino acids. J gave up 7 bases and V 5 bases, and 6 bases lay outside the gene matches. The CDR3 nucleotides are TGTGCCAGCAGTCCGGGACAGGGGGCTTGGGAGCAGTACTTC. Its protein product is CASSPGQGAWEQYF.

The chain uses TRBV5-1 and TRBJ1-1, with 12 positions matching TRBD1. CDR1 and CDR2 (germline): SGHRS, YFSETQ. V dropped 5 bases and J dropped 0; count of bases not matched to a gene: 5. The CDR3 is 16 amino acids. The CDR3 sequence: CASSRGDRGLNTEAFF. Here the CDR3 DNA reads TGCGCCAGCAGTCGAGGGGACAGGGGGCTGAACACTGAAGCTTTCTTT.

This clonotype was seen only a few times. The chain links TRBV7-6 to TRBJ1-2; 7 bases line up with TRBD1. This CDR3 is built from 14 residues. V dropped 1 base and J dropped 8; count of bases not matched to a gene: 7. Germline V CDR1 and CDR2: SGHVS, FNYEAQ. CDR3 in amino acids: CASSLEGGGNGYTF. Here the CDR3 DNA reads TGTGCCAGCAGCTTAGAGGGAGGGGGCAACGGCTACACCTTC. Full variable domain (outside the CDR3, taken from reference TRBV7-6 and TRBJ1-2): GAGVSQSPRYKVTKRGQDVALRCDPISGHVSLYWYRQALGQGPEFLTYFNYEAQQDKSGLPNDRFSAERPEGSISTLTIQRTEQRDSAMYRCASSLEGGGNGYTFGSGTRLTVV.

This clonotype has ten or more counts. This sequence joins TRBV4-1 and TRBJ1-1; 8 bases fit TRBD1. Germline V CDR1 and CDR2: MGHRA, YSYEKL. This CDR3 comprises 16 residues. V was pared by 0 bases and J by 4 bases, with 7 bases of the junction left unmatched. The CDR3 DNA is TGCGCCAGCAGCCAAGAAGGCCAGGGGGCTCTCACTGAAGCTTTCTTT. The encoded protein is CASSQEGQGALTEAFF.

This clonotype has ten or more counts. The rearrangement links TRBV29-1 to TRBJ2-4; maybe TRBD1 (6 bases). CDR3 length: 14 residues. The V end lost 7 bases, the J end lost 8 bases, and 21 bases lay between the germline ends. Germline V lookup: CDR1 SQVTM, CDR2 ANQGSEA. The CDR3 coding sequence is TGCAGCGGTTCAACCGGGACCGAGGGGGACATTCAGTACTTC. Translating it yields CSGSTGTEGDIQYF.

The sample holds many counts of this clonotype. The chain is built from TRBV5-1 and TRBJ2-5; no reliable D call. Germline CDR1 reads SGHRS; CDR2 reads YFSETQ. Trimming left V 2 bases short and J 4 bases short, with 6 bases between. The CDR3 totals 12 residues. The CDR3 bases are TGCGCCAGCAGCTTTTTGTCAGAGACCCAGTACTTC. This gives the protein CASSFLSETQYF.

V is TRBV7-6 and J is TRBJ1-1, with D perhaps TRBD1 (6 bases). V shed 5 bases and J shed 0 bases, with 16 bases lying between them. Per the germline V gene, CDR1 is SGHVS and CDR2 is FNYEAQ. The CDR3 is made up of 16 amino acids. Here the CDR3 DNA reads TGTGCCAGCAGCCCCCGGACAGATGTGATGAACACTGAAGCTTTCTTT. Translating gives CASSPRTDVMNTEAFF.